One and the same sample provided the 6 T cell receptor beta chains below, sequenced in a study of blood T cell repertoires in COVID-19. The table came from immunoSEQ multiplex PCR; TCRdb's copy has only in-frame clones and leaves some out. This repertoire shows 95,000 to 150,000 clones, 80% found once; its top ten account for roughly 17%. The material sequenced was peripheral blood. These receptors all come from a man between 60 and 70 years old with active or convalescent COVID-19.

The V and J genes are TRBV10-2 and TRBJ2-7; 7 nucleotides align to TRBD1. CDR1 WSHSY and CDR2 SAAADI come from the germline V gene. The V and J ends lost 5 bases and 3 bases, in that order; junction bases with no gene match: 4. The length of the CDR3 is 13 residues. The CDR3 DNA reads as TGCGCCAGCAGTAAGGGACAGAACTACGAGCAGTACTTC. It is translated as CASSKGQNYEQYF.

The V and J genes are TRBV12-5 and TRBJ1-2; 10 bases map to TRBD1. After removal of 6 bases from V and 6 bases from J, the junction contained 7 bases not matched to a gene. Per the germline V gene, CDR1 is LGHNT and CDR2 is FRNRAP. The CDR3 extends over 14 amino acids. This CDR3 is CASGRDRGNDGYTF. The CDR3 DNA is TGTGCTAGTGGCCGGGACAGGGGAAACGATGGCTACACCTTC.

J is TRBJ1-6 and V is TRBV30; weak D call: TRBD1 (6 bases). CDR3 length: 14 amino acids. Germline V gene sequence: CDR1 GTSNPN, CDR2 SVGIG (reference sequence). The V end lost 2 bases, the J end lost 5 bases, and 10 bases lay between the germline ends. The CDR3 loop is CAWSRGGDNSPLHF. CDR3 bases: TGTGCCTGGAGTAGGGGGGGAGATAATTCACCCCTCCACTTT. Combining the CDR3 with reference TRBV30 and TRBJ1-6 gives the whole variable domain SQTIHQWPATLVQPVGSPLSLECTVEGTSNPNLYWYRQAAGRGLQLLFYSVGIGQISSEVPQNLSASRPQDRQFILSSKKLLLSDSGFYLCAWSRGGDNSPLHFGNGTRLTVT.

The chain is built from TRBV27 and TRBJ2-3; D uncertain. Germline CDR1 and CDR2: MNHEY and SMNVEV (reference sequence). V shed 3 bases and J shed 5 bases, with 9 bases lying between them. CDR3 length equals 13 residues. The CDR3 is CASSLIARDTQYF. CDR3 DNA: TGTGCCAGCAGTTTGATTGCCAGAGATACGCAGTATTTT.

This clone showed up just once. The chain couples TRBV4-1 to TRBJ1-2, with 9 nucleotides matching TRBD1. The V gene's germline CDR1 is MGHRA and CDR2 YSYEKL. Trimming took 3 bases from V and 6 from J; bases not matched to a gene: 2. CDR3 length equals 13 residues. The CDR3 spells CASSQRTGDGYTF. The CDR3, as DNA: TGCGCCAGCAGCCAGCGGACAGGGGATGGCTACACCTTC.

J is TRBJ2-7 and V is TRBV4-3; possibly TRBD2 for D (6 bases). The CDR3 has 16 residues. Germline assignment: CDR1 LGHNA and CDR2 YSLEER. V lost 0 bases and J 0 bases, leaving 12 bases between the germline ends. The CDR3 coding sequence is TGCGCCAGCAGCCAAGATGCCCACGGGGGCTCCTACGAGCAGTACTTC. Translated, it gives CASSQDAHGGSYEQYF.